Listed below are T cell receptor beta chains from one sample, sequenced in a study of vaccination effects on CD4 cells after COVID-19. The protocol was immunoSEQ multiplex PCR, while the TCRdb copy is restricted to in-frame clones and leaves out a portion. This sample yields about 66,000 clones, of which under 85% are seen a single time; 0.8% to 1% belongs to the top ten. The antigens these receptors bind are not known. The sequencing here drew on CD4+ T cells from PBMCs cultured with HCoV-OC43 spike peptides, taken after COVID-19 vaccination. These receptors originate from a human donor who received a COVID-19 vaccine. The CDR3 runs from the conserved cysteine through the conserved F or W. The D gene is left open where the match is weak.

V gene	D gene	J gene	CDR3 protein
TRBV4-1	NA	TRBJ2-2	CASSQDHGPAGELFF
TRBV14	NA	TRBJ1-1	CASSHPKPSGLNTEAFF
TRBV6-1	TRBD1	TRBJ1-1	CASSENRGNTEAFF
TRBV3-1/TRBV3-2	NA	TRBJ2-1	CASSQGRTLGGEQFF
TRBV7-2	NA	TRBJ2-3	CASSLVVRGSGTDTQYF
TRBV4-2	NA	TRBJ2-2	CASSLLTPGASTGELFF
TRBV10-3	NA	TRBJ2-5	CAISAFSGAFETQYF
TRBV28	TRBD1	TRBJ1-5	CASIRGGADSNQPQHF
TRBV7-9	NA	TRBJ1-4	CASSAYSRTNEKLFF
TRBV19	TRBD1	TRBJ2-4	CASSKTGVGAKNIQYF
TRBV7-2	TRBD2	TRBJ2-5	CASSLFSGGAETQYF
TRBV10-3	NA	TRBJ2-3	CAISESTDTQYF
TRBV2	NA	TRBJ2-1	CASSEYSGQVNEQFF
TRBV29-1	TRBD1	TRBJ1-5	CSVIDRGRNQPQHF
TRBV9	NA	TRBJ1-6	CASSVGGSGYSPLHF
TRBV7-2	NA	TRBJ1-6	CASSFLTDDSPLHF
TRBV6-4	TRBD1	TRBJ2-1	CASSSTGGVQFF
TRBV6-5	NA	TRBJ1-5	CASRPPGQSNQPQHF
TRBV9	NA	TRBJ1-1	CASSPRGQEFTEAFF
TRBV5-5	NA	TRBJ1-1	CASSWSEWGTEAFF
TRBV3-1/TRBV3-2	NA	TRBJ2-1	CASSQASGYNEQFF
TRBV6-5	NA	TRBJ1-2	CASSYSGGNYYGYTF
TRBV7-9	TRBD1	TRBJ1-5	CASSLGTGGEHQPQHF
TRBV24-1	NA	TRBJ2-1	CATSDLPLNEQFF
TRBV7-9	NA	TRBJ2-1	CASSPVPFF
TRBV4-3	NA	TRBJ2-6	CASSPQEGAGANVLTF
TRBV5-1	NA	TRBJ2-2	CASTIDTYTGELFF
TRBV6-1	NA	TRBJ2-5	CASSEDGAKRVETQYF
TRBV19	NA	TRBJ1-5	CASSSRADNSNQPQHF
TRBV5-1	NA	TRBJ1-2	CASSLIGPGYGYTF
TRBV7-8	NA	TRBJ2-5	CASSPGGRETQYF
TRBV25-1	NA	TRBJ1-1	CASGEGDWNTEAFF
TRBV5-1	NA	TRBJ1-2	CASSLGGISVWGYTF
TRBV6-5	NA	TRBJ2-3	CASSYRDVADTQYF
TRBV24-1	NA	TRBJ1-5	CATSVTGINQPQHF
TRBV6-6	NA	TRBJ1-5	CASSYGGAYQPQHF
TRBV30	TRBD1	TRBJ1-3	CAWSTGAGNTIYF
TRBV2	NA	TRBJ1-4	CASSENQGASNEKLFF
TRBV2	NA	TRBJ1-3	CASSEGFGRGSSGNTIYF
TRBV3-1/TRBV3-2	NA	TRBJ2-1	CASATRGASYNEQFF
TRBV10-3	NA	TRBJ2-3	CAISSSVSTDTQYF
TRBV4-1	TRBD1	TRBJ2-3	CASSQGGGTGGTDTQYF
TRBV19	NA	TRBJ2-3	CASSTRDGSSTDTQYF
TRBV15	TRBD1	TRBJ2-5	CATSRGRDREETQYF
TRBV10-3	NA	TRBJ1-3	CAVGTSGNTIYF
TRBV3-1/TRBV3-2	NA	TRBJ2-5	CASRREGAAQYF
TRBV7-2	TRBD1	TRBJ1-5	CASSPGTGGNQPQHF
TRBV28	NA	TRBJ1-1	CASSLRVSGTEAFF
TRBV6-5	NA	TRBJ1-2	CASGTTTNYGYTF
TRBV19	NA	TRBJ1-1	CASSTQGVFTEAFF
TRBV19	NA	TRBJ1-6	CASMGSLANSPLHF
TRBV12-3/TRBV12-4	NA	TRBJ2-1	CASSLRAREQFF
TRBV7-9	NA	TRBJ1-2	CASSLRGGENYGYTF
TRBV6-6	NA	TRBJ2-2	CASSYNRGGGELFF
TRBV7-2	TRBD1	TRBJ1-2	CASSLARTGDGYTF
TRBV15	NA	TRBJ2-3	CATSREGGLTDTQYF
TRBV7-9	NA	TRBJ2-4	CASSLAEAMGFFF